This T cell receptor (beta chain) was recovered during a study of shared clonotypes between healthy human individuals. Study in general: Researchers drew samples from two women and a few men aged 18 to 49. Study observations and caveats: Only a few donors were included, so the genetic and exposure-history diversity represented was limited. The study found 4.5% to 6% of naive CD4 clonotypes shared across several donors.

With regard to this clone: Antigen unknown.

Memory CD4+ cells were the fraction left after CD45RA+ naive selection. TCRdb's table, derived via immunoSEQ multiplex PCR, lists solely in-frame clones and lacks some. The sample consists of 2 million to 2.5 million clones, about 90% of them appearing once. The CDR3 covers 13 residues. Trimming stripped 1 base from V and 5 bases from J, with 6 bases between. Germline assignment: CDR1 SGHAT and CDR2 FQNNGV. The receptor was isolated from a man between 18 and 29 years old in good health. Some clones in this sample may be carry-over from other donors' samples. Material: naive CD4+ T cells from PBMCs. Subset specified: CD45RA+ positively selected. The chain has TRBV11-2 and TRBJ1-5; no clear D. For the CDR3, the DNA is TGTGCCAGCAGCTTAGTCTACGATCAGCCCCAGCATTTT. This sequence encodes CASSLVYDQPQHF. The variable domain in full, with the rest retrieved from reference TRBV11-2 and TRBJ1-5, is EAGVAQSPRYKIIEKRQSVAFWCNPISGHATLYWYQQILGQGPKLLIQFQNNGVVDDSQLPKDRFSAERLKGVDSTLKIQPAKLEDSAVYLCASSLVYDQPQHFGDGTRLSIL.